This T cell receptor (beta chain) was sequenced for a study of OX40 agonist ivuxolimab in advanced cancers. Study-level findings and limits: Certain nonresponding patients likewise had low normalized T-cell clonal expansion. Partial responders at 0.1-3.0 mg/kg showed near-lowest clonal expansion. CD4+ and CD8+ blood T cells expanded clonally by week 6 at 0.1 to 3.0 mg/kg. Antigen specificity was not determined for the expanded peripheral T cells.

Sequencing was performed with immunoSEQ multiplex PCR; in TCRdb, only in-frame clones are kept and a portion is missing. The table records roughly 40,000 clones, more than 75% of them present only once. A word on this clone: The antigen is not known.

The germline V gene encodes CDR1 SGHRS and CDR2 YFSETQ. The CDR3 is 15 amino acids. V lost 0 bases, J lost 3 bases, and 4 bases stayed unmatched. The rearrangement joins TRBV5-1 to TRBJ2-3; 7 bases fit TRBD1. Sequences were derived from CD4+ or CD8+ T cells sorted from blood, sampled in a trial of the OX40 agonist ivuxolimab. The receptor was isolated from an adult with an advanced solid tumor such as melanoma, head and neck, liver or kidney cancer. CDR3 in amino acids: CASSLEGAVTDTQYF. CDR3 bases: TGCGCCAGCAGCTTGGAGGGGGCCGTTACAGATACGCAGTATTTT.